This TCR beta chain came from a study of metastatic and nonmetastatic thyroid tumors. Study in general: Samples came from malignant and benign thyroid patients, and repertoires were compared across blood and tumor or nodule tissue. Study outcomes and limitations: The reported finding was significantly higher TCR beta diversity in malignant thyroid tumors relative to benign nodules, in blood and tumor.

The sample holds many counts of this clone. The target antigen is unknown. There are 12 residues in the CDR3. Trimming stripped 4 bases from V and 6 bases from J, with 12 bases between. CDR1 and CDR2 from the germline V gene are DFQATT and SNEGSKA (reference sequence). Original analysis: The authors used CDR3 differences across clinicopathological groups to build a distant-metastasis classifier for papillary thyroid cancer. Using MiXCR, TCRdb reanalyzed the PCR reads. The V and J calls, along with clone size, are taken from TCRdb and not from the paper's own processing. This table has roughly 20,000 clones, roughly 23% appearing once. Thyroid surgery was performed in patients who had received no treatment beforehand.

The sequence came from a male donor with papillary thyroid cancer or a benign thyroid nodule (not recorded which). Some clones in this sample may be carry-over from other donors' samples. The V call is TRBV20-1, the J call TRBJ2-5; D is unresolved. Source material: tumor tissue. The CDR3 here is CSAILSQQTQYF. CDR3 nucleotide sequence: TGCAGTGCTATCCTCAGTCAACAGACCCAGTACTTC.